The clone carrying this T cell receptor beta chain was counted ten times or more. The sample comes from a study of T cells after yellow fever vaccination. Study in general: Fractions of limited cellularity were prepared by means of SMART-Seq v4 Ultra Low Input.

Germline loops: CDR1 SGHRS, CDR2 YFSETQ. Trimming left V 0 bases short and J 3 bases short, with 16 bases between. This CDR3 comprises 17 residues. 5'RACE template switching generated TCR cDNA, adding a universal primer site and UMIs. TCRdb redid the calling of the 5' RACE reads with MiXCR, one entry per CDR3 protein. The sample holds 310,000 or so distinct CDR3 sequences, 3.6% seen once. This receptor was taken from a man aged 18 to 29 who received the YFV17D yellow fever vaccine. Source: PBMCs, taken on the day of the yellow fever booster vaccination. The genes are TRBV5-1 and TRBJ2-4, with D perhaps matching TRBD2 (6 bases). The CDR3 loop is CASSLVSRLGGKNIQYF. DNA for the CDR3: TGCGCCAGCAGCTTGGTCAGTAGGCTGGGAGGCAAAAACATTCAGTACTTC.